The text below deals with one TCR beta chain. Antigen: not known. TCRdb's copy holds only in-frame clones and misses some; the assay was immunoSEQ multiplex PCR. This table has more than 20,000 clones, approximately 79% appearing once. This specimen belongs to a study of OX40 agonist ivuxolimab in advanced cancers. Points from the study as a whole: With doses of 0.1 to 3.0 mg/kg, CD4+ and CD8+ blood T cells had undergone clonal expansion by week 6.

V shed 8 bases and J 5 bases; nucleotides not matched to a gene: 5. Looked up from germline, CDR1 is MGHRA and CDR2 is YSYEKL. This CDR3 contains 13 residues. Blood was sampled at baseline, cycle 4 day 1, and cycle 7 day 1. The chain employs TRBV4-1 and TRBJ2-2; 7 bases map to TRBD1. Sequencing used CD4+ or CD8+ T cells sorted from blood, obtained in a trial of the OX40 agonist ivuxolimab. The source of this sequence is an adult with an advanced solid tumor such as melanoma, head and neck, liver or kidney cancer. The CDR3 sequence is CASRDRATGELFF. The CDR3 DNA reads as TGCGCCAGCCGAGACAGGGCAACCGGGGAGCTGTTTTTT.